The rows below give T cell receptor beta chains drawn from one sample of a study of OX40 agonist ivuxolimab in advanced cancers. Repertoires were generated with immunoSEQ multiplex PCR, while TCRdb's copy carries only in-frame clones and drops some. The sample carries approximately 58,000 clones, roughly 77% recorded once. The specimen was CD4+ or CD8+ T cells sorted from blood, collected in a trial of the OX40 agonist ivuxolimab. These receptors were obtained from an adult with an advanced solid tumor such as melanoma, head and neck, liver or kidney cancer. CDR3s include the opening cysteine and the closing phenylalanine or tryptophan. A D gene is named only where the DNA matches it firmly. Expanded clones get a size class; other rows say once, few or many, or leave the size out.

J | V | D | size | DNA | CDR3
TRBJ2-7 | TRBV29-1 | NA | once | TGCAGCGTTGACCCGCCGGGAAAGGCCTACGAGCAGTACTTC | CSVDPPGKAYEQYF
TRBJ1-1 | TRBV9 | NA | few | TGTGCCAGCAGCGTAGGATCAGGGAGTGGGGGGCTTGACACTGAAGCTTTCTTT | CASSVGSGSGGLDTEAFF
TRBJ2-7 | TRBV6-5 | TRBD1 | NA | TGTGCCAGCAGTTCCGACAGGGGGCGATCTGTCTACGAGCAGTACTTC | CASSSDRGRSVYEQYF
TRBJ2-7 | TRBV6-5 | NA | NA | TGTGCCAGCAGTTACTCTGGACCCGGTTCCTACGAGCAGTACTTC | CASSYSGPGSYEQYF
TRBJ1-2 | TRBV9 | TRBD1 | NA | TGTGCCAGCAGCCCCCGGGGACAGGGGGTGGAGGGCTACACCTTC | CASSPRGQGVEGYTF
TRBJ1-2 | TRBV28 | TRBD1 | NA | TGTGCCAGCAGTTTATCTCCCGACAGGGCGGATGGCTACACCTTC | CASSLSPDRADGYTF
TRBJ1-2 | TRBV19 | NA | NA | TGTGCCAGTAGGCCAATATCCGCGGGCCCAGGGGTTCCTAACTATGGCTACACCTTC | CASRPISAGPGVPNYGYTF
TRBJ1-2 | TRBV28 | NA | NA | TGTGCCAGCAGTTTAGGCCCTAACTATGGCTACACCTTC | CASSLGPNYGYTF
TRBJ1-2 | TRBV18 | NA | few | TGTGCCAGCTCACACCCGGAGGTCTATGGCTACACCTTC | CASSHPEVYGYTF
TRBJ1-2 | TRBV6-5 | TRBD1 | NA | TGTGCCAGCAGTCCGACAGGGAATCCAAACTATGGCTACACCTTC | CASSPTGNPNYGYTF
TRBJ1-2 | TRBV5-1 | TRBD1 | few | TGCGCCAGCAAAACAGGGGGCGGGTATGGCTACACCTTC | CASKTGGGYGYTF
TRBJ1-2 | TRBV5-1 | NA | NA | TGCGCCAGCAGTGAATCAGGGTTCTATGGCTACACCTTC | CASSESGFYGYTF
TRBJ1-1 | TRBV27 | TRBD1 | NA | TGTGCCAGCAGTCTACAGGGGGCGATGAACACTGAAGCTTTCTTT | CASSLQGAMNTEAFF
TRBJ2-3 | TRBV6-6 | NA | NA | TGTGCCAGCAGGCAGGAGAGCACAGATACGCAGTATTTT | CASRQESTDTQYF
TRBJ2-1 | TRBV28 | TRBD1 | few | TGTGCCAGCAGTTACGACAGGGGGCGGATTGTCAGTGAGCAGTTCTTC | CASSYDRGRIVSEQFF
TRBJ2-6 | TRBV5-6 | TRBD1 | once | TGTGCCAGCAGCTTACCTTCCGGGACAGGCGTCCTGACTTTC | CASSLPSGTGVLTF
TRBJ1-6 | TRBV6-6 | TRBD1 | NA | TGTGCCAGCAGCCCTGGACAGGCCGTTTCACCCCTCCACTTT | CASSPGQAVSPLHF
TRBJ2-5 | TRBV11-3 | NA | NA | TGTGCCAGCAGCTTAGGATGGGGGGCAGGGCAAGAGACCCAGTACTTC | CASSLGWGAGQETQYF
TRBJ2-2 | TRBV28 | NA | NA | TGTGCCAGTAGGGACGTCGCCGGGGAGCTGTTTTTT | CASRDVAGELFF
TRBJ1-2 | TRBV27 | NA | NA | TGTGCCAGCAGCTCTCTGGCGGAGGTCTATGGCTACACCTTC | CASSSLAEVYGYTF
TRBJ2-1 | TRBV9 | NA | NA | TGTGCCAGCAGCCCAACAGGGAACAATGAGCAGTTCTTC | CASSPTGNNEQFF
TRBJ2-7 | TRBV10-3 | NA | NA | TGTGCCATCAGCCCCCTGGGCCGGGAATCCTACGAGCAGTACTTC | CAISPLGRESYEQYF